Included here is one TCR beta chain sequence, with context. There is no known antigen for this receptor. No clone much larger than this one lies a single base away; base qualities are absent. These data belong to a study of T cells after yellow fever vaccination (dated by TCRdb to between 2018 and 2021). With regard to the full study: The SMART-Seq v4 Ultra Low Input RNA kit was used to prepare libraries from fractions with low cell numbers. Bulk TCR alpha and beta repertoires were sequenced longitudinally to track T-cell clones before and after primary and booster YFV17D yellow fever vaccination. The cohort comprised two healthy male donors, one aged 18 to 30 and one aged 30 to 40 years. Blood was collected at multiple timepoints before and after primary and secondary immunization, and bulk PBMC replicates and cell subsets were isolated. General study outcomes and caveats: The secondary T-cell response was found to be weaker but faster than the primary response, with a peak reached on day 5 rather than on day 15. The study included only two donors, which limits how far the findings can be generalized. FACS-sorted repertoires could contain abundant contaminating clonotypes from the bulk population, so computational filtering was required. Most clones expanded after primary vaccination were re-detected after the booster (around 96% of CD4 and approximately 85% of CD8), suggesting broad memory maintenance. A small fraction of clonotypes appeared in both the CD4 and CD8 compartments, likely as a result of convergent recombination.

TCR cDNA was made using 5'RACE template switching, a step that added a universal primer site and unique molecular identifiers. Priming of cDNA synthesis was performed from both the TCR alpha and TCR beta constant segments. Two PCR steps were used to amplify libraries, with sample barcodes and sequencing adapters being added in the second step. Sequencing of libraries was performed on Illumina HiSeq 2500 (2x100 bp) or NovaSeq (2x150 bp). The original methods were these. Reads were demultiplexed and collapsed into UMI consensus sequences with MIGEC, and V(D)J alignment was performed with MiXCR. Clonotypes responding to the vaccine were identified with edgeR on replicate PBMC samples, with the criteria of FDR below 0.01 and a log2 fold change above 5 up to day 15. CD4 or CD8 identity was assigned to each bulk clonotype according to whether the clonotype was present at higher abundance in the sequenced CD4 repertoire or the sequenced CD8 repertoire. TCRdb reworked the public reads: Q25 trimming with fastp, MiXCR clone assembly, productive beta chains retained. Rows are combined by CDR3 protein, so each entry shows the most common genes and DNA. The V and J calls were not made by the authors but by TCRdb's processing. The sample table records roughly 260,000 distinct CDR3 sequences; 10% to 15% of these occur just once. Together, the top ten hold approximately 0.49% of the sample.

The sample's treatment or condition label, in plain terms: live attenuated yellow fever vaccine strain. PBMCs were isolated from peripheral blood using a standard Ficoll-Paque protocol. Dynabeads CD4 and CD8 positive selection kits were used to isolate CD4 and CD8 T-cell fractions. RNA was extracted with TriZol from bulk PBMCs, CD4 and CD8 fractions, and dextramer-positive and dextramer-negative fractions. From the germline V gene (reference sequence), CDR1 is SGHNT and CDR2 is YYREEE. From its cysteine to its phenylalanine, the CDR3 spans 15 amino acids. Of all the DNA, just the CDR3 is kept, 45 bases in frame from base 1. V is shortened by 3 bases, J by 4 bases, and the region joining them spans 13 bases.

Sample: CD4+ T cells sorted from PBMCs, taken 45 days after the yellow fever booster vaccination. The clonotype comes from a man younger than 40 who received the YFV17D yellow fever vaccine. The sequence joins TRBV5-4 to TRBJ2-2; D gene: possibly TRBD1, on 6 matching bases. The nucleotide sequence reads TGTGCCAGCAGCTCCCGGGACACTTTCACCGGGGAGCTGTTTTTT. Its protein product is CASSSRDTFTGELFF.